Below, 30 T cell receptor beta chains from the same sample are listed, as sequenced in a study of response to subunit inactivated influenza vaccine. TCRdb reanalysed the RT-PCR reads using MiXCR and keeps one entry per CDR3 protein. The table lists about 540,000 distinct CDR3 sequences, less than 25% of them singletons. This sample was also put to use in a study of T cells expressing NK-cell markers. As reported in that work: Production of TCR beta cDNA relied on 5'RACE template switching with UMIs.

This specimen consisted of CD4+ T cells sorted from PBMCs, obtained 11 to 12 days after vaccination. The origin of the receptors is a man in his forties or fifties who received an inactivated influenza vaccine.

J is TRBJ1-1 and V is TRBV27, with a tentative D call TRBD1 (5 bases). V lost 5 bases to trimming and J lost 3 bases, with 13 bases between them. CDR3 length: 14 residues. Per germline, CDR1 MNHEY and CDR2 SMNVEV (reference sequence). The CDR3, as DNA: TGTGCCAGCAGTAGCTGGGACGGAGACACTGAAGCTTTCTTT. Amino acid sequence: CASSSWDGDTEAFF.

The chain joins TRBV10-3 to TRBJ2-7, with D tentatively TRBD2 (7 bases). V gave up 7 bases and J gave up 1 base, with 11 bases separating them. The germline V gene has CDR1 ENHRY and CDR2 SYGVKD. CDR3 size: 13 residues. The CDR3: CAIMGGTSYEQYF. The CDR3 nucleotides read TGTGCCATCATGGGGGGGACATCCTACGAGCAGTACTTC.

This clonotype was observed a few times. The chain employs TRBV6-5 and TRBJ2-7; TRBD2 is a possible D gene (5 bases). This CDR3 contains 16 residues. Germline V gene sequence: CDR1 MNHEY, CDR2 SVGAGI. V was cut by 0 bases and J by 2 bases, with 14 bases left in between. The CDR3 loop reads CASSYSMRVRAYEQYF. In DNA, the CDR3 is TGTGCCAGCAGTTACTCGATGCGGGTACGGGCCTACGAGCAGTACTTC.

This clonotype was detected a few times. The rearrangement uses TRBV29-1 and TRBJ1-2, with D perhaps TRBD1 (5 bases). Germline-derived CDR1 and CDR2 are SQVTM and ANQGSEA. This CDR3 is built from 10 residues. With 4 bases removed from V and 9 bases from J, the gap between germline ends came to 9 bases. The CDR3: CSVGGKSYTF. The CDR3 bases are TGCAGCGTTGGGGGGAAGAGCTACACCTTC. Based on the CDR3 plus reference TRBV29-1 and TRBJ1-2, the full variable domain is SAVISQKPSRDICQRGTSLTIQCQVDSQVTMMFWYRQQPGQSLTLIATANQGSEATYESGFVIDKFPISRPNLTFSTLTVSNMSPEDSSIYLCSVGGKSYTFGSGTRLTVV.

This clonotype was observed a handful of times. This chain joins TRBV20-1 and TRBJ2-7, with 9 bases identical to TRBD2. V gave up 0 bases and J gave up 4 bases; unmatched junction bases: 10. CDR3 length: 16 amino acids. CDR1 and CDR2 (germline): DFQATT, SNEGSKA (reference sequence). The CDR3 spells CSARDTRLAVGYEQYF. In nucleotides, the CDR3 is TGCAGTGCTAGAGATACCCGACTAGCGGTAGGTTACGAGCAGTACTTC.

The rearrangement joins TRBV4-3 to TRBJ2-2; unclear D gene. Trimming took 1 base from V and 6 from J, leaving 9 bases between them. Germline CDR1 and CDR2: LGHNA and YSLEER. This CDR3 is built from 14 residues. This CDR3 reads CASSQGVIAGELFF. Here the CDR3 DNA reads TGCGCCAGCAGCCAAGGGGTAATCGCCGGGGAGCTGTTTTTT.

The rearrangement links TRBV6-2 or TRBV6-3 to TRBJ2-1; D is undetermined. Germline CDR1 and CDR2: MNHEY and SVGEGT. The V end was cut by 4 bases, the J end by 6 bases, with 16 bases between. There are 15 residues in the CDR3. In nucleotides, the CDR3 is TGTGCCAGCAGTTCCCCCATCCGGCAGAGCAATGAGCAGTTCTTC. Its protein is CASSSPIRQSNEQFF.

This clonotype has just a few counts. This sequence joins TRBV6-2 or TRBV6-3 and TRBJ2-7; 7 nucleotides match TRBD1. CDR3 length equals 16 residues. The germline V gene encodes CDR1 MNHEY and CDR2 SVGEGT. V gave up 0 bases and J gave up 4 bases; unmatched junction bases: 9. Here the CDR3 reads CASSYSLTGREYEQYF. The CDR3 DNA is TGTGCCAGCAGTTACTCCCTGACAGGGCGCGAATACGAGCAGTACTTC.

This clonotype has more than one count but fewer than ten. The chain carries TRBV5-1 and TRBJ1-1, with 7 bases that match TRBD1. The CDR3 is 17 residues long. V shed 4 bases and J 1 base; nucleotides not matched to a gene: 13. Germline CDR1 and CDR2: SGHRS and YFSETQ. The CDR3: CASSDRTGGLGNTEAFF. CDR3 DNA sequence: TGCGCCAGCAGCGACAGGACAGGCGGCCTTGGGAACACTGAAGCTTTCTTT.

This clonotype has more than one count but fewer than ten. The V call is TRBV7-2, the J call TRBJ1-4, with 7 bases aligning to TRBD1. CDR1 and CDR2 (germline): SGHTA, FQGNSA. The CDR3 consists of 12 residues. Unmatched junction bases numbered 4, after V lost 1 base and J lost 14 bases. The CDR3 protein is CASSLGTGYLFF. The DNA of the CDR3 is TGTGCCAGCAGCTTAGGGACAGGCTACCTGTTTTTT.

The chain uses TRBV5-1 and TRBJ2-1; 11 bases align to TRBD2. The CDR3 runs to 18 residues. V was clipped by 3 bases and J by 4 bases; unmatched bases: 12. Germline V gene sequence: CDR1 SGHRS, CDR2 YFSETQ. The CDR3 DNA reads as TGCGCCAGCAGCTGGCTACTAGCGGGAGTTCCCTCATACAATGAGCAGTTCTTC. Protein: CASSWLLAGVPSYNEQFF.

This clonotype was recorded a few times. Given a much more abundant clone one base away, this may be a read error. This CDR3 is CSDRDQPKEFF. The CDR3 coding sequence is TGCAGTGACCGGGACCAGCCGAAAGAGTTCTTC. This sequence joins TRBV20-1 and TRBJ2-1, with D perhaps matching TRBD1 or TRBD2 (5 bases each). The CDR3 totals 11 residues. The germline V and J ends were trimmed by 7 bases and 14 bases, with 18 bases remaining between them. The germline V gene encodes CDR1 DFQATT and CDR2 SNEGSKA (reference sequence).

This clonotype was observed many times. The rearrangement joins TRBV4-2 to TRBJ2-2; D may be TRBD1 (6 bases). This CDR3 region has 16 residues. Germline V CDR1 and CDR2: LGHNA, YNFKEQ. Trimming pared 0 bases from V and 1 base from J, leaving 9 bases between. The CDR3 DNA is TGTGCCAGCAGCCAAGATGGGGGCCGGAACACCGGGGAGCTGTTTTTT. It encodes CASSQDGGRNTGELFF.

This clonotype appeared a few times. This sequence joins TRBV7-8 and TRBJ2-3, with no clear D. CDR1 and CDR2 from the germline V gene are SGHVS and FQNEAQ. Trimming cost V 5 bases and J 1 base, with 10 bases left between them. The CDR3 consists of 14 residues. CDR3 DNA: TGTGCCAGCAGCCCCCTTGAACGCACAGATACGCAGTATTTT. Protein: CASSPLERTDTQYF.

The V and J genes are TRBV29-1 and TRBJ1-1; weak D call: TRBD1 (6 bases). This CDR3 is 13 amino acids long. Germline V gene sequence: CDR1 SQVTM, CDR2 ANQGSEA. Trimming shortened V by 5 bases and J by 1 base, and 11 bases separated the two germline ends. CDR3: CSVRGTPNTEAFF. CDR3 DNA sequence: TGCAGCGTTCGGGGGACACCGAACACTGAAGCTTTCTTT. Together with reference TRBV29-1 and TRBJ1-1, the CDR3 gives the full variable domain: SAVISQKPSRDICQRGTSLTIQCQVDSQVTMMFWYRQQPGQSLTLIATANQGSEATYESGFVIDKFPISRPNLTFSTLTVSNMSPEDSSIYLCSVRGTPNTEAFFGQGTRLTVV.

This clonotype has only a few counts. This chain links TRBV11-2 with TRBJ2-5; 9 bases are shared with TRBD2. The CDR3 has 17 amino acids. The germline gives CDR1 SGHAT, CDR2 FQNNGV. V lost 3 bases to trimming and J lost 2 bases; unmatched junction nucleotides: 10. The CDR3 nucleotides are TGTGCCAGCAGCTTGGGTGGAGCTAGCGGGGCGCAAGAGACCCAGTACTTC. The encoded protein is CASSLGGASGAQETQYF. Drawing the rest from reference TRBV11-2 and TRBJ2-5, the complete variable domain is EAGVAQSPRYKIIEKRQSVAFWCNPISGHATLYWYQQILGQGPKLLIQFQNNGVVDDSQLPKDRFSAERLKGVDSTLKIQPAKLEDSAVYLCASSLGGASGAQETQYFGPGTRLLVL.

This clonotype was recorded many times. The V and J genes are TRBV7-2 and TRBJ2-1, with TRBD2 identical over 10 bases. Germline CDR1 and CDR2: SGHTA and FQGNSA. Losses at the gene ends were 1 base for V and 2 bases for J; bases not matched to a gene: 5. The CDR3 sequence is 17 residues long. The CDR3 loop reads CASSLVGLATAYNEQFF. The CDR3 bases are TGTGCCAGCAGCTTAGTGGGACTAGCGACAGCCTACAATGAGCAGTTCTTC.

The chain combines TRBV18 with TRBJ2-1, with 7 positions matching TRBD2. Trimming cost V 2 bases and J 5 bases; bases outside gene matches: 9. Germline-derived CDR1 and CDR2 are KGHSH and LQKENI. CDR3 size: 16 residues. In DNA, the CDR3 is TGTGCCAGCTCACCATTCTTGCAGCGGGGCCACAATGAGCAGTTCTTC. Translation gives CASSPFLQRGHNEQFF.

This chain uses TRBV7-3 with TRBJ2-2; perhaps D is TRBD1 or TRBD2 (7 bases each). The germline V gene encodes CDR1 SGHTA and CDR2 FQGTGA. The CDR3 extends over 16 amino acids. The germline V and J ends were trimmed by 5 bases and 4 bases, with 17 bases remaining between them. CDR3 bases: TGTGCCAGCAGCCCTAGGGGGCGGGAGAGCACCGGGGAGCTGTTTTTT. Amino acids: CASSPRGRESTGELFF.

The genes are TRBV11-2 and TRBJ2-7; 12 bases are shared with TRBD1. CDR3 size: 18 residues. Germline values: CDR1 SGHAT, CDR2 FQNNGV. J lost 3 bases, V lost 2 bases, and 11 bases had no gene match. The CDR3 protein is CASSLLTGTGGLVYEQYF. CDR3 DNA: TGTGCCAGCAGCTTACTTACGGGGACAGGGGGCTTGGTCTACGAGCAGTACTTC.

This clonotype was seen only a few times. This chain joins TRBV4-2 and TRBJ2-5; 8 nucleotides line up with TRBD2. V lost 1 base, J lost 5 bases, and 12 bases stayed unmatched. Germline CDR1 LGHNA, CDR2 YNFKEQ. This CDR3 spans 17 amino acids. CDR3 residues: CASSQGQYTRGEETQYF. The CDR3 DNA follows: TGTGCCAGCAGCCAAGGACAGTACACGCGGGGGGAGGAGACCCAGTACTTC.

This clonotype was counted a few times. The genes are TRBV27 and TRBJ1-1; a weak D match, TRBD1 (5 bases). Trimming took off 0 bases at V and 2 bases at J, with 16 bases between the two ends. Germline values: CDR1 MNHEY, CDR2 SMNVEV (reference sequence). The CDR3 has 17 residues. CDR3 nucleotides: TGTGCCAGCAGTTTATCGTTCGGGGGTCGCTCAAACACTGAAGCTTTCTTT. Translating gives CASSLSFGGRSNTEAFF.

The sample holds a few counts of this clonotype. V and J are TRBV18 and TRBJ2-2; 10 positions match TRBD2. Germline-derived CDR1 and CDR2 are KGHSH and LQKENI. Losses at the gene ends were 3 bases for V and 4 bases for J; bases not matched to a gene: 8. The CDR3 loop spans 17 amino acids. CDR3 residues: CASSPSGGAKTTGELFF. CDR3 sequence (DNA): TGTGCCAGCTCACCCAGCGGGGGGGCGAAAACCACCGGGGAGCTGTTTTTT. The complete variable domain, with remaining parts taken from reference TRBV18 and TRBJ2-2, reads NAGVMQNPRHLVRRRGQEARLRCSPMKGHSHVYWYRQLPEEGLKFMVYLQKENIIDESGMPKERFSAEFPKEGPSILRIQQVVRGDSAAYFCASSPSGGAKTTGELFFGEGSRLTVL.

The chain is built from TRBV5-1 and TRBJ2-7, with 8 bases aligning to TRBD1. J gave up 6 bases and V 3 bases, and 8 bases lay outside the gene matches. The length of the CDR3 is 14 residues. Germline V lookup: CDR1 SGHRS, CDR2 YFSETQ. The CDR3 bases are TGCGCCAGCAGCTCGGGACAGGTTGGATTCGAGCAGTACTTC. This encodes CASSSGQVGFEQYF.

This clonotype has more than one count but fewer than ten. V gene TRBV29-1 combines with J gene TRBJ2-5; 8 bases fit TRBD1. With V trimmed by 6 bases and J by 1 base, 1 base remained unmatched. Germline-derived CDR1 and CDR2 are SQVTM and ANQGSEA. The CDR3 length is 12 residues. CDR3 sequence reads: CSVGQGQETQYF. The CDR3 DNA follows: TGCAGCGTCGGACAGGGCCAAGAGACCCAGTACTTC.

The sample holds a few counts of this clonotype. The rearrangement joins TRBV7-2 to TRBJ2-1, with D possibly matching TRBD2 (6 bases). This CDR3 has 15 residues. Between the trimmed V and J ends, which lost 3 bases and 6 bases, there was a span of 15 bases. Germline assignment: CDR1 SGHTA and CDR2 FQGNSA. CDR3 sequence: CASSLHSGLINEQFF. The CDR3 bases are TGTGCCAGCAGCTTGCATAGCGGCCTAATCAATGAGCAGTTCTTC.

This clonotype was picked up a small number of times. This chain connects TRBV28 to TRBJ2-1; D remains unclear. V shed 7 bases and J shed 9 bases, with 13 bases lying between them. This CDR3 has 12 amino acids. CDR1 and CDR2 (germline): MDHEN, SYDVKM. The CDR3 region is CASMGSAAEQFF. As DNA, the CDR3 is TGTGCCAGCATGGGGTCGGCTGCTGAGCAGTTCTTC.

This clonotype was counted only a few times. V gene TRBV28 combines with J gene TRBJ2-1, with a tentative D call TRBD1 (5 bases). Deletions cut 6 bases from V and 5 bases from J, with 20 bases between. The CDR3 loop spans 16 amino acids. In germline, CDR1 is MDHEN, CDR2 SYDVKM. CDR3 region: CASSFRSRVSDNEQFF. DNA for the CDR3: TGTGCCAGCAGCTTTAGGTCCAGGGTGAGCGACAATGAGCAGTTCTTC.

This clonotype was counted many times. CDR3 DNA: TGCGCCAGCAGCCAAGGGAATGAGCAGTTCTTC. Encoded protein: CASSQGNEQFF. The rearrangement joins TRBV4-3 to TRBJ2-1; D gene ambiguous. The ends were cut back, 1 base at V and 7 bases at J, with 2 bases in the middle. The CDR3 spans 11 residues. In germline, CDR1 is LGHNA, CDR2 YSLEER.

The chain joins TRBV7-2 to TRBJ2-5; D remains unclear. The CDR3 spans 11 residues. Germline-derived CDR1 and CDR2 are SGHTA and FQGNSA. The ends were cut back, 5 bases at V and 4 bases at J, with 5 bases in the middle. The CDR3 loop is CASSIRETQYF. CDR3 nucleotide sequence: TGTGCCAGCAGCATTCGAGAGACCCAGTACTTC.